This T cell receptor (beta chain) was retrieved from a study of control samples from healthy donors and cancer patients. The assay was immunoSEQ multiplex PCR, and TCRdb's table has in-frame clones only and misses some. The table lists more than 100,000 clones, about 90% of them singletons. This CDR3 spans 16 amino acids. The V and J ends lost 4 bases and 2 bases, in that order; junction bases with no gene match: 7. Germline values: CDR1 SGHAT, CDR2 FQDESV (reference sequence). The chain couples TRBV11-1 to TRBJ2-3, with 9 bases lining up with TRBD2. The TCR comes from a man aged 45-65 years with head and neck cancer. Sequenced sample: PBMCs. The CDR3 loop reads CASSSQLAGNTDTQYF. Here the CDR3 DNA reads TGTGCCAGCAGCTCCCAACTAGCGGGCAACACAGATACGCAGTATTTT.